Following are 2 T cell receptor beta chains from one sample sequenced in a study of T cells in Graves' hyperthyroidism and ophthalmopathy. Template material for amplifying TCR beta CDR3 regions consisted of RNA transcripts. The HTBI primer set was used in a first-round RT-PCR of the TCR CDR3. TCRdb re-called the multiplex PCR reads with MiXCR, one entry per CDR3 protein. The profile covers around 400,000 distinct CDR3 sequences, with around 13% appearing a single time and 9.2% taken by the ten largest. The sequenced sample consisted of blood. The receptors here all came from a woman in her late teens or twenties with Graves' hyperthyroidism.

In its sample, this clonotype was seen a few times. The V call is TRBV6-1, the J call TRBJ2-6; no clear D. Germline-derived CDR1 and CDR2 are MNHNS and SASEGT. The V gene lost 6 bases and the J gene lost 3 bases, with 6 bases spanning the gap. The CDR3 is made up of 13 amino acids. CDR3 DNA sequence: TGTGCCAGCAGCCCGGTTGGGGCCAACGTCCTGACTTTC. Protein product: CASSPVGANVLTF.

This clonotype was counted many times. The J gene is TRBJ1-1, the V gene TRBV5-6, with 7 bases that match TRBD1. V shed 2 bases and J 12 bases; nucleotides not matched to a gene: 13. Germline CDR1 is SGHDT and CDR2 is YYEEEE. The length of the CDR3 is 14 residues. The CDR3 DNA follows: TGTGCCAGCAGCTTTTTAAGCAGCCAGGGGGGAACTTTCTTT. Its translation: CASSFLSSQGGTFF.